This TCR beta chain was sequenced in a study of blood T cells in healthy people across ages (dated by TCRdb to 2015 to 2017). Looking at the study overall: Template switching captured roughly one uniquely barcoded TCR beta cDNA molecule per two T cells in model experiments. To track age-related changes in TCR beta repertoire diversity, the study relied on deep sequencing normalized with unique cDNA molecular identifiers. Two additional independent replicas of 1 million unique cDNA reads from the same blood draw were analyzed for two donors (one aged 18 to 29 and one aged 80 or older). The donors were divided into four age groups: young (average around 17 years), middle-aged (roughly 40), aged (approximately 62) and long-lived (roughly 88). To avoid experimental bias, donors of different ages were spread randomly across the sequencing lanes.

Libraries were made using 5' RACE. The sequencer listed for this sample is Illumina HiSeq 2500. A second PCR of about 6 to 11 cycles was performed with a sample-barcoded 5' primer and a J-beta primer mix. A unique molecular identifier was introduced onto each TCR beta cDNA molecule by a template-switch 5' adaptor carrying 12 random nucleotides. Each sample yielded at least 3 million CDR3-containing paired-end reads. First-strand cDNA synthesis was performed from all RNA using the Mint cDNA synthesis kit, with priming by a TRBC-specific oligonucleotide. Following uracil-DNA glycosylase treatment, all cDNA underwent a first 18-cycle PCR with the universal primers M1SS and BC2_uni_R. Per the original workflow: For normalization, 1 million high-quality reads were randomly selected from each sample, with every read carrying a distinct molecular identifier. Reads with shared molecular identifiers were discarded instead of being binned into consensus sequences. MiTCR, set to a Q25 quality threshold and the strictest error-elimination algorithm, was used for CDR3 identification, clonotype clustering and error correction. A nonparametric unseen species model with Euler transformation was used to estimate a lower bound on total TCR beta diversity. TCRdb redid the processing of the public reads, applying fastp at Q25 and MiXCR, and retained in-frame beta chains. Merged by CDR3 protein, the rows form single entries marked with the most common genes and DNA. The V and J calls and clone size come from TCRdb's table, not from the authors' own analysis. Recorded for this sample are 1.5 million to 2 million distinct CDR3 sequences; around 36% of them occurred a single time. The ten biggest clones cover about 11% of the sample.

This clonotype was seen a handful of times. Its antigen specificity is not known. No much larger clone is present one base from it, and per-base qualities are unavailable. General study outcomes and caveats: Observed TCR beta diversity correlated strongly with the percentage of naive T cells measured by flow cytometry. The CMV infection status of donors was not known, potentially confounding age-related changes in expanded clonotypes. Because profiling used bulk unsorted PBMCs, naive and antigen-experienced compartments could not be compared conclusively. Estimates of total diversity based on one million sequenced T cells were considered lower bounds and underestimates. Compared with the aged group, the long-lived group had more naive CD4+ T cells, fewer expanded clones and increased TCR diversity, a pattern suggesting age selection. As age increased, observed TCR beta diversity per million T cells dropped in a roughly linear way, and a significant reduction was already evident by age 40.

The donors were under 40 Caucasian individuals from Russia, aged roughly 6 to 100 years, who were systemically healthy. Approximately 9.7 milliliters of peripheral blood were drawn from each donor into EDTA-treated Vacutainer tubes. Ficoll-Paque density-gradient centrifugation was used to isolate PBMCs, with at least 6.5 million per sample. Total RNA, at least 6 micrograms per sample, was extracted from PBMCs with Trizol reagent. For every donor, an aliquot of PBMCs went through flow cytometry to measure the percentages of naive CD45RAhigh/CD27high T cells. Its CDR3 holds 14 amino acids, cysteine through phenylalanine. Only CDR3 DNA remains: 42 bases, in frame from the first base. Based on the germline V gene (reference sequence), the CDR1 and CDR2 sequences are MNHEY and SMNVEV. At the junction V is shortened by 6 bases and J by 7 bases; bases outside the gene matches: 6.

Specimen: blood. Here the chain combines TRBV27 and TRBJ1-6; TRBD1 aligns with 7 central bases. This receptor was identified in a woman aged 30 to 39 in good health. The DNA sequence is TGTGCCAGCAGGGGGGACAGTGCAAATTCACCCCTCCACTTT. Its product reads: CASRGDSANSPLHF.